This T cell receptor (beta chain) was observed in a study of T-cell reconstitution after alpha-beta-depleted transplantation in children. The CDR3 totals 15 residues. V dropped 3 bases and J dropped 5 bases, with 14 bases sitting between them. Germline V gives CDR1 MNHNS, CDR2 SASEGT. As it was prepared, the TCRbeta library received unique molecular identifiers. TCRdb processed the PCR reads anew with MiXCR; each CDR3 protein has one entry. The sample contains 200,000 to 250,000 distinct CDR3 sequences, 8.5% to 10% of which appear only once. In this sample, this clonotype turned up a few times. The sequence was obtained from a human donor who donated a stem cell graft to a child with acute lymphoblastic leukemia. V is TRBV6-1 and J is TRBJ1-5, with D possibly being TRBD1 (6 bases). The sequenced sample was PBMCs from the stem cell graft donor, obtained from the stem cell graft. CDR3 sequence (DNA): TGTGCCAGCAGTGAGCAGGGGTCGAGGGATCAGCCCCAGCATTTT. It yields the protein CASSEQGSRDQPQHF.